Below, 5 T cell receptor beta chains from the same sample are listed, as sequenced in a study of CD8+ T cells in alopecia areata. Extraction of RNA preceded its reverse transcription into cDNA, which served as the sequencing template. Some clones are missing from TCRdb's copy, which holds only in-frame ones; the method was immunoSEQ multiplex PCR. The data show some 170,000 clones, roughly 63% seen once. Sequencing was performed on CD4+ T cells sorted from blood, taken at week 0. The receptors were gathered from a human donor with alopecia areata.

The gene calls are TRBV29-1 and TRBJ2-5, with 9 nucleotides matching TRBD2. Germline CDR1 is SQVTM and CDR2 is ANQGSEA. The CDR3 is 13 amino acids. The V gene end was trimmed by 4 bases and the J gene end by 5 bases; junction bases not matched to a gene: 5. This chain's CDR3 is CSVGSLAGETQYF. CDR3 DNA: TGCAGCGTTGGTAGCCTAGCGGGGGAGACCCAGTACTTC.

The gene calls are TRBV19 and TRBJ2-2, with 8 bases matching TRBD1. This CDR3 is 14 amino acids long. The V segment lost 3 bases and the J segment 7 bases; nucleotides outside the gene matches: 4. The germline gives CDR1 LNHDA, CDR2 SQIVND (reference sequence). CDR3 region: CASSIQGAIGELFF. CDR3 DNA: TGTGCCAGTAGTATCCAGGGGGCGATCGGGGAGCTGTTTTTT.

This clone has only a few counts. The chain carries TRBV2 and TRBJ1-6, with a tentative D call TRBD1 (5 bases). V was cut by 8 bases and J by 6 bases, with 11 bases left in between. CDR1 is SNHLY and CDR2 is FYNNEI in the germline V gene. This CDR3 spans 13 amino acids. The CDR3 coding sequence is TGTGCCAGCGTGGGGGATACTAATTCACCCCTCCACTTT. As protein: CASVGDTNSPLHF.

The chain couples TRBV30 to TRBJ1-2; TRBD1 is a possible D gene (6 bases). This CDR3 spans 12 amino acids. The V gene lost 8 bases and the J gene lost 0 bases, with 10 bases spanning the gap. The germline V gene encodes CDR1 GTSNPN and CDR2 SVGIG (reference sequence). CDR3 in DNA: TGTGCCCTCGGACAGTCTAACTATGGCTACACCTTC. It translates to CALGQSNYGYTF. Full variable domain (missing parts from reference TRBV30 and TRBJ1-2): SQTIHQWPATLVQPVGSPLSLECTVEGTSNPNLYWYRQAAGRGLQLLFYSVGIGQISSEVPQNLSASRPQDRQFILSSKKLLLSDSGFYLCALGQSNYGYTFGSGTRLTVV.

V gene TRBV20-1 combines with J gene TRBJ2-5; D not resolved. CDR1 is DFQATT and CDR2 is SNEGSKA in the germline V gene (reference sequence). The germline V and J ends were trimmed by 6 bases and 6 bases, with 11 bases remaining between them. The CDR3 is 11 amino acids. The CDR3 nucleotides are TGCAGTGCCCCAAGGAGACAGACCCAGTACTTC. Translated: CSAPRRQTQYF.